This T cell receptor beta chain is from a study of cytomegalovirus exposure and HLA in healthy donors. V lost 5 bases and J lost 10, with 13 bases in between. Per germline, CDR1 SEHNR and CDR2 FQNEAQ (reference sequence). This CDR3 is built from 12 residues. The PCR employed 60 Vbeta primers together with 13 Jbeta primers. Measured with immunoSEQ multiplex PCR; TCRdb has only the in-frame clones, and not every one. The sample has some 78,000 clones, 80% seen once. The source of this sequence is a man aged 45-65 years in good health and CMV-seropositive. The chain links TRBV7-9 to TRBJ2-3; D not resolved. Source material: PBMCs. This CDR3 reads CASSRFIEAQYF. In DNA, the CDR3 is TGTGCCAGCAGCCGCTTTATTGAGGCGCAGTATTTT. The complete variable domain, with remaining parts taken from reference TRBV7-9 and TRBJ2-3, reads DTGVSQNPRHKITKRGQNVTFRCDPISEHNRLYWYRQTLGQGPEFLTYFQNEAQLEKSRLLSDRFSAERPKGSFSTLEIQRTEQGDSAMYLCASSRFIEAQYFGPGTRLTVL.